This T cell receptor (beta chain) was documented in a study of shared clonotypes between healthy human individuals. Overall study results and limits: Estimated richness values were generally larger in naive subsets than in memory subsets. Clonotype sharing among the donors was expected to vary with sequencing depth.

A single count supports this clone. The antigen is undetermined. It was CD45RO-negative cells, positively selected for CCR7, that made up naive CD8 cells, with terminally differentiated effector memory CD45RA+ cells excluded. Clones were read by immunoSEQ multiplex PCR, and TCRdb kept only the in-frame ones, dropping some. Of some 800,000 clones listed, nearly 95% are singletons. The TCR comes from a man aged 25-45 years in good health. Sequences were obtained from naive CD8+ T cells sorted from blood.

CDR3 in DNA: TGTGCCAGCACTACAGGGGGCCGTGACTACACCTTC. It encodes CASTTGGRDYTF. The V call is TRBV27, the J call TRBJ1-2; 9 bases are a match to TRBD1. Looked up from germline, CDR1 is MNHEY and CDR2 is SMNVEV (reference sequence). CDR3 length: 12 amino acids. V lost 7 bases and J lost 10; bases outside the gene matches: 7.